Reported below is one T cell receptor beta chain. What it recognizes is unknown. The PCR used 60 Vbeta and 13 Jbeta primers. Profiling relied on immunoSEQ multiplex PCR, and the TCRdb table lists in-frame clones only, not all of them. The repertoire includes tens of thousands of clones, about 80% of them detected once, and 7.2% sits in the top ten. This entry comes from a study of cytomegalovirus exposure and HLA in healthy donors. Study-wide background: Of roughly 400 genotyped donors, 81% grouped in the Caucasian-associated ancestry cluster. Study results and caveats: In an earlier analysis, in roughly 600 donors, most V segments appeared productive either ~90% or ~30% of the time. Rare sequences made up most TCRs, while some public TCRs were found in many donors. Researchers counted around 160 TCR beta chains as cytomegalovirus-associated.

Sequencing used PBMCs. The receptor was isolated from a woman aged 40-49 years in good health and CMV-seronegative.

This CDR3 reads CASSLEGIGSNEQFF. DNA for the CDR3: TGCGCCAGCAGCTTGGAGGGGATCGGTAGCAATGAGCAGTTCTTC. The J gene is TRBJ2-1, the V gene TRBV5-1; possibly TRBD1 for D (5 bases). Germline CDR1 and CDR2: SGHRS and YFSETQ. Trimming stripped 0 bases from V and 6 bases from J, with 13 bases between. The CDR3 consists of 15 residues.